This T cell receptor (beta chain) emerged from a study of T cell repertoires in cytomegalovirus infection. Study information: Recently identified HLA-C-restricted and well-studied HLA-B-restricted CMV epitopes were used. TCR beta signatures that were public indicated CMV infection and matching HLA type.

The CDR3 consists of 15 residues. The germline V gene encodes CDR1 SGHTA and CDR2 FQGTGA. The germline V and J ends were trimmed by 5 bases and 5 bases, with 18 bases remaining between them. In TCRdb, the reads were re-called with MiXCR into one record per CDR3 protein. The sample records 830,000 or so distinct CDR3 sequences, 32% being singletons. This clonotype came up many times. What it binds is not known. Study-wide results and caveats: Clonotype analysis showed dominance of the ex vivo response by HLA-C-restricted CMV-specific TCR beta clonotypes. Carriage of CMV together with the relevant HLA was identifiable through cumulative public TCR beta family frequency.

The sample was cultured CD8+ T cells from PBMCs, taken from culture after CMV antigen stimulation. The TCR sequence derives from a human donor in good health (CMV status not recorded). Some clones in this sample may be carry-over from other donors' samples. This chain links TRBV7-3 with TRBJ1-2; D uncertain. CDR3 protein: CASSPSGEMGYGYTF. Written as DNA, the CDR3 is TGTGCCAGCAGCCCAAGTGGGGAAATGGGATATGGCTACACCTTC.